One and the same sample provided the 19 T cell receptor beta chains below, sequenced in a study of cytotoxic CD8 clonotypes in ibrutinib-treated CLL. Data came from immunoSEQ multiplex PCR; TCRdb stores just in-frame clones and leaves some out. The profile shows 45,000 to 55,000 clones, 53% of them singletons. Sequencing used PBMCs, obtained after 12 months of ibrutinib treatment. Source of these receptors: a human donor with chronic lymphocytic leukemia.

The rearrangement uses TRBV11-3 and TRBJ1-4; tentatively, D is TRBD1 (6 bases). V lost 5 bases and J 8 bases, leaving 18 bases between the germline ends. This CDR3 spans 15 amino acids. Germline V gene data show CDR1 as SGHNT and CDR2 as YENEEA. CDR3 coding DNA: TGTGCCAGCAGCCCGACAGGTCGGATCGGGGAAAAACTGTTTTTT. It specifies CASSPTGRIGEKLFF.

The rearrangement uses TRBV28 and TRBJ1-5; TRBD1 aligns across 7 bases. The germline CDR1 and CDR2 sequences are MDHEN and SYDVKM. With V trimmed by 4 bases and J by 6 bases, 9 bases remained unmatched. The CDR3 length is 15 residues. The CDR3 DNA sequence: TGTGCCAGCAGTTCCCGGGACAGCGTGGGTCAGCCCCAGCATTTT. Encoded protein: CASSSRDSVGQPQHF.

Ten or more counts support this clone. The J gene is TRBJ1-1, the V gene TRBV19; TRBD1 agrees at 9 bases. V lost 8 bases and J lost 4; bases outside the gene matches: 8. Germline lookup yields CDR1 LNHDA and CDR2 SQIVND (reference sequence). The CDR3 sequence is 14 residues long. CDR3: CASGHRGRSTEAFF. CDR3 coding DNA: TGTGCCAGTGGCCACAGGGGGCGCAGCACTGAAGCTTTCTTT.

A single count supports this clone. The chain carries TRBV5-6 and TRBJ1-2; a weak D match, TRBD1 (6 bases). Germline values: CDR1 SGHDT, CDR2 YYEEEE. V lost 5 bases and J 5 bases, leaving 13 bases between the germline ends. The CDR3 is 13 residues long. In DNA form, the CDR3 reads TGTGCCAGCAGAGTCGGGGGCGGTTATGGCTACACCTTC. Residues: CASRVGGGYGYTF. Based on the CDR3 plus reference TRBV5-6 and TRBJ1-2, the full variable domain is DAGVTQSPTHLIKTRGQQVTLRCSPKSGHDTVSWYQQALGQGPQFIFQYYEEEERQRGNFPDRFSGHQFPNYSSELNVNALLLGDSALYLCASRVGGGYGYTFGSGTRLTVV.

The chain has TRBV13 and TRBJ2-1, with TRBD1 identical over 9 bases. This CDR3 has 19 amino acids. CDR1 PRHDT and CDR2 FYEKMQ come from the germline V gene (reference sequence). The V and J ends lost 0 bases and 2 bases, in that order; junction bases with no gene match: 11. As DNA, the CDR3 is TGTGCCAGCAGCTTAGGCCCTTCTACGGACAGGGGCCCCTACAATGAGCAGTTCTTC. It codes for CASSLGPSTDRGPYNEQFF. Drawing the rest from reference TRBV13 and TRBJ2-1, the complete variable domain is AAGVIQSPRHLIKEKRETATLKCYPIPRHDTVYWYQQGPGQDPQFLISFYEKMQSDKGSIPDRFSAQQFSDYHSELNMSSLELGDSALYFCASSLGPSTDRGPYNEQFFGPGTRLTVL.

V usage is TRBV7-8 and J usage is TRBJ1-3; no firm D call. The CDR3 is made up of 17 amino acids. In germline, CDR1 is SGHVS, CDR2 FQNEAQ. V lost 5 bases and J lost 0, with 17 bases in between. The CDR3 region has the DNA TGTGCCAGCAGCGTTCAGGTGCGAGGAAGCTCTGGAAACACCATATATTTT. Protein sequence: CASSVQVRGSSGNTIYF.

The chain links TRBV7-2 to TRBJ2-7, with D perhaps matching TRBD2 (5 bases). Trimming removed 10 bases from V and 5 bases from J, with 24 bases in between. Per the germline V gene, CDR1 is SGHTA and CDR2 is FQGNSA. The CDR3 loop spans 15 amino acids. This chain's CDR3 is CATAPAREGRNEQYF. CDR3 nucleotides: TGTGCCACCGCTCCTGCGAGGGAAGGTAGAAACGAGCAGTACTTC.

The chain joins TRBV29-1 to TRBJ2-7; the match to TRBD1 covers 7 bases. The V segment lost 6 bases and the J segment 3 bases; nucleotides outside the gene matches: 11. The CDR3 is 14 residues long. CDR1 and CDR2 (germline): SQVTM, ANQGSEA. The CDR3: CSVTSRDSLYEQYF. The CDR3 region has the DNA TGCAGCGTAACCTCTAGGGACAGTCTCTACGAGCAGTACTTC.

The chain links TRBV19 to TRBJ1-3; D unclear. CDR1 is LNHDA and CDR2 is SQIVND in the germline V gene (reference sequence). The CDR3 runs 14 residues. V lost 7 bases and J lost 0, with 10 bases in between. This chain's CDR3 is CASKAGSSGNTIYF. Written as DNA, the CDR3 is TGTGCCAGTAAAGCAGGTAGCTCTGGAAACACCATATATTTT.

The chain is built from TRBV29-1 and TRBJ1-2; a possible D gene is TRBD1 (6 bases). The CDR3 covers 13 residues. V lost 6 bases and J 7 bases, leaving 18 bases between the germline ends. CDR1 is SQVTM, CDR2 ANQGSEA, per germline. The CDR3 loop reads CSVADRKEGGYTF. The CDR3 DNA sequence: TGCAGCGTGGCAGACAGGAAAGAGGGTGGCTACACCTTC.

This clone was detected only a few times. The chain recombines TRBV28 with TRBJ1-3, with no clear D. The germline V gene encodes CDR1 MDHEN and CDR2 SYDVKM. The V end was cut by 6 bases, the J end by 6 bases, with 15 bases between. The CDR3 is 14 residues long. The CDR3, as DNA: TGTGCCAGCAGATCGCTTTACGGAGCAAACACCATATATTTT. Translating gives CASRSLYGANTIYF.

V and J are TRBV5-1 and TRBJ1-2; no clear D. This CDR3 has 14 residues. Germline CDR1 is SGHRS and CDR2 is YFSETQ. V was clipped by 6 bases and J by 3 bases, with 15 bases between them. CDR3 region: CASTPASLDYGYTF. CDR3 sequence (DNA): TGCGCCAGCACCCCAGCGTCCCTAGACTATGGCTACACCTTC.

The J gene is TRBJ2-2, the V gene TRBV29-1; 14 bases are a match to TRBD2. Germline V gene data show CDR1 as SQVTM and CDR2 as ANQGSEA. The CDR3 runs to 15 residues. The V segment lost 6 bases and the J segment 4 bases; nucleotides outside the gene matches: 4. The CDR3 DNA reads as TGCAGCGTAACCGGGACTAGCGGGAGCACCGGGGAGCTGTTTTTT. Protein sequence: CSVTGTSGSTGELFF.

This chain joins TRBV11-3 and TRBJ1-1; perhaps TRBD1 as D (5 bases). Germline CDR1 is SGHNT and CDR2 is YENEEA. V lost 2 bases, J lost 7 bases, and 14 bases lay in between. The CDR3 length is 14 residues. The CDR3 here is CASSLTKGGGEAFF. CDR3 sequence (DNA): TGTGCCAGCAGCTTAACTAAGGGTGGGGGTGAAGCTTTCTTT.

This clone is medium-sized by share. The rearrangement joins TRBV18 to TRBJ1-2, with 7 bases matching TRBD1. CDR1 KGHSH and CDR2 LQKENI come from the germline V gene. The CDR3 extends over 17 amino acids. Trimming removed 1 base from V and 6 bases from J; junction bases left unmatched: 14. The DNA for the CDR3 is TGTGCCAGCTCACCACACCCACCGACAGGGAGAGGTGATGGCTACACCTTC. It specifies CASSPHPPTGRGDGYTF.

This clone was picked up a small number of times. The chain carries TRBV5-1 and TRBJ1-4; D perhaps matches TRBD1 (5 bases). Germline CDR1 reads SGHRS; CDR2 reads YFSETQ. CDR3 length: 15 amino acids. V shed 3 bases and J shed 7 bases, with 16 bases lying between them. CDR3 sequence: CASSWSGTASEKLFF. CDR3 DNA sequence: TGCGCCAGCAGCTGGTCCGGGACGGCTAGTGAAAAACTGTTTTTT.

The V call is TRBV5-1, the J call TRBJ2-7; no clear D gene. CDR3 size: 12 residues. V was pared by 2 bases and J by 2 bases, with 5 bases between. Per the germline V gene, CDR1 is SGHRS and CDR2 is YFSETQ. The CDR3 is CASSFSAYEQYF. CDR3 in DNA: TGCGCCAGCAGCTTCTCAGCCTACGAGCAGTACTTC.

V and J are TRBV28 and TRBJ2-2; 7 nucleotides match TRBD1. Per the germline V gene, CDR1 is MDHEN and CDR2 is SYDVKM. The trim removed 5 bases at V and 7 bases at J, leaving 10 bases unmatched. The CDR3 is 15 amino acids. The CDR3 protein is CASSPQTGLGGELFF. The CDR3 DNA follows: TGTGCCAGCAGTCCCCAGACAGGGTTGGGCGGGGAGCTGTTTTTT.

The chain uses TRBV5-1 and TRBJ2-7; 8 bases align to TRBD1. CDR1 and CDR2 from the germline V gene are SGHRS and YFSETQ. This CDR3 is built from 15 residues. With V trimmed by 4 bases and J by 6 bases, 12 bases remained unmatched. The CDR3 DNA reads as TGCGCCAGCAGCCCGACGACAGGGGCTCCCACCGAGCAGTACTTC. Protein: CASSPTTGAPTEQYF.